This T cell receptor beta chain was profiled in a study of blood T cells in healthy people across ages. Trimming took off 1 base at V and 4 bases at J, with 11 bases between the two ends. The germline V gene has CDR1 DFQATT and CDR2 SNEGSKA (reference sequence). This CDR3 region has 14 residues. The second PCR ran roughly 6 to 11 cycles with a sample-barcoded 5' primer and J-beta primers. A single record per CDR3 protein comes from TCRdb applying MiXCR to the 5' RACE reads. The repertoire consists of 800,000 to 950,000 distinct CDR3 sequences, with approximately 32% occurring once and the leading ten covering roughly a tenth. A further study also used this sample, focusing on T cells of mothers and their children.

The receptor was derived from a woman aged 40 to 50 in good health. The gene calls are TRBV20-1 and TRBJ1-5; D is undetermined. The sample consisted of blood. CDR3 coding DNA: TGCAGTGCTAGAGTTGGCATGGGGAATCAGCCCCAGCATTTT. Its protein product is CSARVGMGNQPQHF.